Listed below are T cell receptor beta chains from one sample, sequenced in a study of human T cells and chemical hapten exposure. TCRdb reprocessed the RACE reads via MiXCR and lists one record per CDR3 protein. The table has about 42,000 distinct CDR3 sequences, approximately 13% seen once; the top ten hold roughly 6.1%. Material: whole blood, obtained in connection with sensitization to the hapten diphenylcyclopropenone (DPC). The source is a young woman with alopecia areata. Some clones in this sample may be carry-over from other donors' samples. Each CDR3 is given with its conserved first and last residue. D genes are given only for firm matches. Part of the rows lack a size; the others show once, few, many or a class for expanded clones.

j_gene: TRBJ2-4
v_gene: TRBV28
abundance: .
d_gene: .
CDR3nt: TGTGCCAGCAGTCCTACGGGGGTAGACATTCAGTACTTC
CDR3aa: CASSPTGVDIQYF

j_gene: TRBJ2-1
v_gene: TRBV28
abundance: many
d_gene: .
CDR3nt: TGTGCCAGCAGCCAACGCCGGACTCGGGGCCAGCAGTTCTTC
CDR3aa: CASSQRRTRGQQFF

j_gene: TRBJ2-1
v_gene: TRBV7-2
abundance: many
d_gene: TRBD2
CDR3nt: TGTGCCAGCAGCTTAGGAACGGGAGGGGCAAATGAGCAGTTCTTC
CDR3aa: CASSLGTGGANEQFF

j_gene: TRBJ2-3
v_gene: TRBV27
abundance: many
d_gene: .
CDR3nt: TGTGCCAGCAGCAAGGAGCTCCGACCACACACAGATACGCAGTATTTT
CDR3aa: CASSKELRPHTDTQYF

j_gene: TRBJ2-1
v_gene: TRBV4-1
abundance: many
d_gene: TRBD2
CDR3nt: TGCGCCAGCAGTCTGAGCACTAGCGGGGGATACAATGAGCAGTTCTTC
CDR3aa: CASSLSTSGGYNEQFF

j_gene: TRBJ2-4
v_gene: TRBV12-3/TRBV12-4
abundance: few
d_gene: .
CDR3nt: TGTGCCAGCAGCCCCCCAGGAAACATTCAGTACTTC
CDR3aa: CASSPPGNIQYF

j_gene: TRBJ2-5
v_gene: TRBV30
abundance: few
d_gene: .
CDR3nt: TGTGCCTGGAATGTCGTAGGGAGGGAGACCCAGTACTTC
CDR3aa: CAWNVVGRETQYF

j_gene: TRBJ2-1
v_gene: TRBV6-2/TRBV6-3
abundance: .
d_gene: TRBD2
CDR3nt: TGTGCCAGCAGTGAATTGTGGTCCGGGAGGAGCTCCTACAATGAGCAGTTCTTC
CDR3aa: CASSELWSGRSSYNEQFF

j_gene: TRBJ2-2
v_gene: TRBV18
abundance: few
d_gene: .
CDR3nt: TGTGCCAGCTCACTCCAACACGTTCCAGCCGGGGAGCTGTTTTTT
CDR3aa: CASSLQHVPAGELFF

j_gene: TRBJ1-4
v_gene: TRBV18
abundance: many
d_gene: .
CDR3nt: TGTGCCAGCTCACCTGGCAGGGGAGGTGAAAAACTGTTTTTT
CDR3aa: CASSPGRGGEKLFF

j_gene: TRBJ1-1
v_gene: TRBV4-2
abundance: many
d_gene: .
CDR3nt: TGTGCCAGCAGCCAAGATTCGTCAGGGCAAGTCGCTGAAGCTTTCTTT
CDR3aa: CASSQDSSGQVAEAFF

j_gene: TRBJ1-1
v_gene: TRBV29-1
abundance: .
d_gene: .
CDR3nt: TGCAGCGTCCGGCACGGGGCGACTGAAGCTTTCTTT
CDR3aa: CSVRHGATEAFF

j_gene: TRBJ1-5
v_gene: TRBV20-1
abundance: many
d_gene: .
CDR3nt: TGCAGTGCTAAGGGAGGAGCAAATCAGCCCCAGCATTTT
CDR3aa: CSAKGGANQPQHF

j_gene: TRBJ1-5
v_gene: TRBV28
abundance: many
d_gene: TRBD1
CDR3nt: TGTGCCAGCAGTGGTCCCGGGACAGGCGATCAGCCCCAGCATTTT
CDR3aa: CASSGPGTGDQPQHF

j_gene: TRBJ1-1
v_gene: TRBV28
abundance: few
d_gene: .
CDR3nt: TGTGCCAGCACCCCGGGACTTCTAAACACTGAAGCTTTCTTT
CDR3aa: CASTPGLLNTEAFF

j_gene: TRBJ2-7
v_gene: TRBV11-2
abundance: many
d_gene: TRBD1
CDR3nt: TGTGCCAGCAGCTTCGACTCAACAGGGGTGGGCCGGGGATTC
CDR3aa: CASSFDSTGVGRGF

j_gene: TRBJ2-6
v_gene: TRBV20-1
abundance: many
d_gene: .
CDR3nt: TGCAGTGCACAACAGGGAGCCTCTTCTGGGGCCAACGTCCTGACTTTC
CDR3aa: CSAQQGASSGANVLTF

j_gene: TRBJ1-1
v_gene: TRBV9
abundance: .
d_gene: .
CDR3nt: TGTGCCAGCAGCGTAGGGGGGGCCACTGAAGCTTTCTTT
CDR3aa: CASSVGGATEAFF

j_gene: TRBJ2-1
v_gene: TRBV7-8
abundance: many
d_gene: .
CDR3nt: TGTGCCAGCAGCTTAGATAGCGATGAGCAGTTCTTC
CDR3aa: CASSLDSDEQFF

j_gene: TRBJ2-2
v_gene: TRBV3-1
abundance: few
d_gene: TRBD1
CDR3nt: TGTGCCAACAGCCAAGTTTCAGGGGGTGGCGGGGAGCTGTTTTTT
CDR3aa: CANSQVSGGGGELFF

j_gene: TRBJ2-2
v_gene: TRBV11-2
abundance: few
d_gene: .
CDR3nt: TGTGCCAGCAGCATCGACCGGGTCTGGGAGCTGTTTTTT
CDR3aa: CASSIDRVWELFF

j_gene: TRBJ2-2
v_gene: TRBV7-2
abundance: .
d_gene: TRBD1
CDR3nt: TGTGCCAGCAGGACCTGGGACAGCGCGAACACCGGGGAGCTGTTTTTT
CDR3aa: CASRTWDSANTGELFF

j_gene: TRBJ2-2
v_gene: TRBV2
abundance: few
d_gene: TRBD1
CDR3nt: TGTGCCAGCAGCCGACAGGGGGACACCGGGGAGCTGTTTTTT
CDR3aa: CASSRQGDTGELFF

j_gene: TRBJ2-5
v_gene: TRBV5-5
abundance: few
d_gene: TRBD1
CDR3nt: TGTGCCAGCAGCTTAGGACAGGGAGGAGAGACCCAGTACTTC
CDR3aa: CASSLGQGGETQYF

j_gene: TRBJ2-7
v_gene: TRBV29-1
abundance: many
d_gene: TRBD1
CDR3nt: TGCAGCGTTGTGGCAGGGGGCTTATACGAGCAGTACTTC
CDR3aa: CSVVAGGLYEQYF

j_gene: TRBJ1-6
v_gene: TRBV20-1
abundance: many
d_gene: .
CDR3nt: TGCAGTGCTAGAGCCACAGGGCTCAATAATTCACCCCTCCACTTT
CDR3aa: CSARATGLNNSPLHF

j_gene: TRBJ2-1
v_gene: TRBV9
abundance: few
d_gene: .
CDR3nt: TGTGCCAGCAGCCGTCGGGGTAATGAGCAGTTCTTC
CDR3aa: CASSRRGNEQFF

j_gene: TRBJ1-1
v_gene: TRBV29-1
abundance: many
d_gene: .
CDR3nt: TGCAGCGCCCTGACAGTAGACACTGAAGCTTTCTTT
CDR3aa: CSALTVDTEAFF

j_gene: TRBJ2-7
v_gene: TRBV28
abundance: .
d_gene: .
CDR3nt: TGTGCCAGCAGTTTATGGGGGAGCTCCTACGAGCAGTACTTC
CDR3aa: CASSLWGSSYEQYF

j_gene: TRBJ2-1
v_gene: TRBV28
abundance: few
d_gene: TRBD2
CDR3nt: TGTGCCAGCAGCGCTGTAGCGGGAGGGCCTCAAAGCTCCTACAATGAGCAGTTCTTC
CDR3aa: CASSAVAGGPQSSYNEQFF

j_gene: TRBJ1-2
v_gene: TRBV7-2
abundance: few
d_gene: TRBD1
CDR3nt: TGTGCCAGCAGCACCCGAACAGGGGTACTCTATGGCTACACCTTC
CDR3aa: CASSTRTGVLYGYTF

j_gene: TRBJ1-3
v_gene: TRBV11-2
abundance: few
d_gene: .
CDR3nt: TGTGCCAGCAGCGCCGGGAGACACTCTGGAAACACCATATATTTT
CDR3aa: CASSAGRHSGNTIYF

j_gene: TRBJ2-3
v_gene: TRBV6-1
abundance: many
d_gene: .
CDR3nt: TGTGCCAGCACCCAAACTAGCACAGATACGCAGTATTTT
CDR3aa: CASTQTSTDTQYF

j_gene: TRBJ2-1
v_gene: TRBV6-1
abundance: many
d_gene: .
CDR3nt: TGTGCCAGCAGTGAATTGGGGGGAGTATGGGGTGAGCAGTTCTTC
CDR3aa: CASSELGGVWGEQFF

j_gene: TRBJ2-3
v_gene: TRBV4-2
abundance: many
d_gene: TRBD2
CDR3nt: TGTGCCAGCAGCCAAGAGGGACTAGCTGTAGATACGCAGTATTTT
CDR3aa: CASSQEGLAVDTQYF

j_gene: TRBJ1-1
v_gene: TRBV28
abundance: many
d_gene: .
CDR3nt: TGTGCCAGCAGTTTAAAGGGGTTGGGCCCGAACACTGAAGCTTTCTTT
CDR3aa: CASSLKGLGPNTEAFF

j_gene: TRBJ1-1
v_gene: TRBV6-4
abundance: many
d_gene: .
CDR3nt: TGTGCCAGCGGCGACGGGACACCTAACGTGGGCACTGAAGCTTTCTTT
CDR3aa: CASGDGTPNVGTEAFF

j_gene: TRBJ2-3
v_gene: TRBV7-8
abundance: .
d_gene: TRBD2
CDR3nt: TGTGCCAGCAGCTCGTTAGCGGGAGGGCCCACAGATACGCAGTATTTT
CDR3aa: CASSSLAGGPTDTQYF

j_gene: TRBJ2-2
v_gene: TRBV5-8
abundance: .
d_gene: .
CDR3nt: TGTGCCAGCAGCTTGATAGGGGGGTCCGGGGAGCTGTTTTTT
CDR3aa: CASSLIGGSGELFF

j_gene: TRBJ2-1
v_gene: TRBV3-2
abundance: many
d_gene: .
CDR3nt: TGTGCCAGCAGCCACACCACCCAGCGACTAGTACGGCATAATGAGCAGTTCTTC
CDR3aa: CASSHTTQRLVRHNEQFF

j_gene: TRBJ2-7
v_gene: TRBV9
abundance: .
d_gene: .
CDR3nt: TGTGCCAGCAGCGTAGAAGGGAGCCGGCTGGGGGAGCAGTACTTC
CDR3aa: CASSVEGSRLGEQYF

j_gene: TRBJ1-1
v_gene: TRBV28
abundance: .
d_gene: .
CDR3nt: TGTGCCACCTCCGGGGGAGAGATCTCGAACACTGAAGCTTTCTTT
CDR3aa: CATSGGEISNTEAFF